This section outlines one T cell receptor beta chain sequence together with its context. Its specificity is unknown. This sample was taken from a study of shared clonotypes between healthy human individuals. For the study at large: Serving as donors were a couple of women and three men, whose ages spanned 18 to 49. General study results and limits: Clonotypes shared by all four sorted-subset donors had higher generation probabilities than non-shared clonotypes. Sampling covered blood only; tissue repertoires likely differ. Naive subsets generally exceeded memory subsets in estimated richness.

Terminally differentiated effector memory CD45RA+ cells were excluded from the naive CD8 cells, which were CD45RO-negative and positively selected for CCR7. Trimming took 3 bases from V and 7 from J; bases not matched to a gene: 7. This CDR3 spans 15 amino acids. The germline V gene encodes CDR1 SGDLS and CDR2 YYNGEE. Repertoires were generated with immunoSEQ multiplex PCR, while TCRdb's copy carries only in-frame clones and drops some. The sample includes 2 million to 2.5 million clones, roughly 95% of them seen just once. The sequenced material came from naive CD8+ T cells sorted from blood. The chain recombines TRBV9 with TRBJ1-6; the match to TRBD1 covers 7 bases. The source of this sequence is a young man in good health. DNA for the CDR3: TGTGCCAGCAGCGGCGGAGGACAGGCGAATTCACCCCTCCACTTT. Translation gives CASSGGGQANSPLHF.